This T cell receptor beta chain stems from a study of shared clonotypes between healthy human individuals. Study findings and constraints: Measured sharing among donors was expected to vary with sequencing depth.

Per the germline V gene, CDR1 is LNHNV and CDR2 is YYDKDF (reference sequence). The CDR3 length is 15 residues. V lost 11 bases and J 0 bases, leaving 17 bases between the germline ends. Comment on this clone: Its antigen remains unknown.

Researchers divided each subset's genomic DNA evenly across several immunoSEQ plates. Profiling relied on immunoSEQ multiplex PCR, and the TCRdb table lists in-frame clones only, not all of them. The table records about 2 million clones, 85% to 95% of them present only once. Cells designated naive CD8 were CD45RO-negative and were positively selected for CCR7, with terminally differentiated effector memory CD45RA+ cells excluded. The material sequenced was naive CD8+ T cells sorted from blood. This clonotype was sampled from a young man in good health. The gene calls are TRBV15 and TRBJ2-1, with D possibly matching TRBD2 (5 bases). The CDR3 DNA reads TGTGCCGCCCAACGGGATCCGAGCTCCTACAATGAGCAGTTCTTC. This gives the protein CAAQRDPSSYNEQFF.